This T cell receptor (beta chain) was sequenced during a study of vaccination effects on CD4 cells after COVID-19. The V gene's germline CDR1 is LNHNV and CDR2 YYDKDF (reference sequence). The CDR3 extends over 18 amino acids. With V trimmed by 3 bases and J by 5 bases, 11 bases remained unmatched. Expansion of antigen-specific CD4+ T cells with viral peptide pools was carried out by the ViraFEST assay before sequencing. Having been cultured for around ten days, the cells underwent CD4+ T cell isolation. Vaccine recipients had no previous SARS-CoV-2 infection; their nucleocapsid antibodies were negative. Study-wide findings and caveats: Convalescent patients numbered few in the study; early post-infection timepoints were missing entirely.

Sequencing was performed with immunoSEQ multiplex PCR; in TCRdb, only in-frame clones are kept and a portion is missing. This sample has about 41,000 clones, with approximately 70% found just once. Notes on this clone: Its antigen is unknown.

This receptor was obtained from a human donor who received a COVID-19 vaccine. This rearrangement joins TRBV15 to TRBJ2-1, with TRBD2 matching over 12 bases. The sample consisted of CD4+ T cells from PBMCs cultured with HCoV-OC43 spike peptides, taken before COVID-19 vaccination. Stated subset: HCoV-OC43 spike overlapping peptide pool stimulation. CDR3 sequence reads: CATSSRASGRALHNEQFF. The CDR3 DNA reads TGTGCCACCAGCAGTCGGGCTAGCGGGAGGGCCTTGCACAATGAGCAGTTCTTC.